The entry below describes one T cell receptor beta chain. Trimming took off 2 bases at V and 1 base at J, with 8 bases between the two ends. This CDR3 spans 13 amino acids. The germline CDR1 and CDR2 sequences are GTSNPN and SVGIG (reference sequence). TCRdb keeps only in-frame clones here, not all; method: immunoSEQ multiplex PCR. The sample holds tens of thousands of clones, roughly 80% seen once. This entry is derived from a study of OX40 agonist ivuxolimab in advanced cancers. The receptor was isolated from an adult with an advanced solid tumor such as melanoma, head and neck, liver or kidney cancer. The sample here was CD4+ or CD8+ T cells sorted from blood, taken in a trial of the OX40 agonist ivuxolimab. The chain uses TRBV30 and TRBJ1-1; D not certain. CDR3 residues: CAWSSLTNTEAFF. In DNA, the CDR3 is TGTGCCTGGAGTAGTTTGACGAACACTGAAGCTTTCTTT.